The 9 T cell receptor beta chains presented below share a single source sample, sequenced in a study of T-cell reconstitution after alpha-beta-depleted transplantation in children. Unique molecular identifiers featured in how the TCRbeta library was prepared. One entry per CDR3 protein, called by TCRdb with MiXCR from the PCR reads. The data show 45,000 to 70,000 distinct CDR3 sequences, with approximately 43% seen just once and roughly 98% held by the top ten. The sample here was PBMCs, mostly from graft donor cells, taken 360 days after TCRalphabeta/CD19-depleted stem cell transplant. These receptors were taken from a male patient younger than 18 who had a stem cell transplant for acute lymphoblastic leukemia, so the T cells may come from the graft donor.

The chain recombines TRBV7-9 with TRBJ2-3; TRBD2 agrees at 7 bases. V was clipped by 5 bases and J by 2 bases; unmatched bases: 10. From germline, CDR1 is SEHNR and CDR2 FQNEAQ (reference sequence). The CDR3 spans 16 residues. Written as DNA, the CDR3 is TGTGCCAGCAGCCCTTGGGTGGCGGGAGTCACAGATACGCAGTATTTT. It specifies CASSPWVAGVTDTQYF.

This clonotype was counted between two and nine times. The J gene is TRBJ2-3, the V gene TRBV29-1, with TRBD2 matching over 11 bases. This CDR3 is built from 14 residues. V was pared by 6 bases and J by 3 bases, with 5 bases of the junction left unmatched. CDR1 and CDR2 from the germline V gene are SQVTM and ANQGSEA. CDR3 DNA: TGCAGCGTGGGAAGACTAGCGGGAACAGATACGCAGTATTTT. Protein: CSVGRLAGTDTQYF.

This clonotype was recorded at least ten times. The rearrangement links TRBV7-6 to TRBJ1-3; 10 bases fit TRBD1. V shed 3 bases and J 3 bases; nucleotides not matched to a gene: 5. The germline V gene encodes CDR1 SGHVS and CDR2 FNYEAQ. The CDR3 totals 16 residues. CDR3 loop: CASSFRQGANGNTIYF. For the CDR3, the DNA is TGTGCCAGCAGCTTTCGACAGGGGGCAAATGGAAACACCATATATTTT. Looking up the rest from reference TRBV7-6 and TRBJ1-3 gives the full variable domain: GAGVSQSPRYKVTKRGQDVALRCDPISGHVSLYWYRQALGQGPEFLTYFNYEAQQDKSGLPNDRFSAERPEGSISTLTIQRTEQRDSAMYRCASSFRQGANGNTIYFGEGSWLTVV.

The genes are TRBV28 and TRBJ2-5; D might be TRBD1 or TRBD2, each matching 6 bases. The CDR3 contains 13 residues. Trimming left V 6 bases short and J 5 bases short, with 13 bases between. CDR1 and CDR2 from the germline V gene are MDHEN and SYDVKM. The CDR3 sequence is CASRLIGGETQYF. The CDR3 DNA reads TGTGCCAGCAGGCTGATAGGGGGGGAGACCCAGTACTTC.

V and J are TRBV12-3 or TRBV12-4 and TRBJ1-5; no clear D. Trimming removed 5 bases at V and 7 bases at J, with 6 bases between. The CDR3 extends over 11 amino acids. CDR3 bases: TGTGCCAGCAGTAGTAACCAGCCCCAGCATTTT. Protein product: CASSSNQPQHF.

The chain is built from TRBV12-3 or TRBV12-4 and TRBJ2-1, with 9 bases aligning to TRBD2. The CDR3 length is 15 residues. J lost 3 bases, V lost 5 bases, and 5 bases had no gene match. CDR3 amino acids: CASSDSGRNYNEQFF. The CDR3 bases are TGTGCCAGCAGTGATAGCGGGAGAAACTACAATGAGCAGTTCTTC.

There are a few counts of this clonotype. The chain carries TRBV4-1 and TRBJ2-7; 8 bases agree with TRBD1. V trimming: 0 bases; J trimming: 3 bases; junction bases outside the gene matches: 10. The CDR3 contains 17 residues. Germline V gene data show CDR1 as MGHRA and CDR2 as YSYEKL. The CDR3 sequence: CASSQDRRTGKDYEQYF. The DNA of the CDR3 is TGCGCCAGCAGCCAAGATCGTAGGACAGGGAAGGACTACGAGCAGTACTTC.

The chain links TRBV12-3 or TRBV12-4 to TRBJ1-1; TRBD1 aligns across 10 bases. The CDR3 is 16 amino acids. The junction had 6 bases not matched to a gene; V was cut back by 5 bases and J by 0 bases. Written as DNA, the CDR3 is TGTGCCAGCAGTCCCACGACAGGGGGCTTGAACACTGAAGCTTTCTTT. Amino acids: CASSPTTGGLNTEAFF.

The chain employs TRBV9 and TRBJ2-7, with 9 bases aligning to TRBD2. The CDR3 is 15 amino acids. Germline CDR1 SGDLS, CDR2 YYNGEE. J lost 2 bases, V lost 3 bases, and 6 bases had no gene match. CDR3 DNA sequence: TGTGCCAGCAGCGCTAGCGGGATGGCCCCCTACGAGCAGTACTTC. Its translation: CASSASGMAPYEQYF.